The 14 T cell receptor beta chains below come from one sample, sequenced in a study of resident and recirculating memory T cells in vitiligo. Sequencing was performed with immunoSEQ multiplex PCR; in TCRdb, only in-frame clones are kept and a portion is missing. The sample includes about 42,000 clones, around 90% of them seen just once. Sequencing was carried out using blood. The receptors here all came from a male donor with vitiligo.

This sequence joins TRBV18 and TRBJ2-5; 9 nucleotides agree with TRBD2. The CDR3 is 16 amino acids. Germline assignment: CDR1 KGHSH and CDR2 LQKENI. V shed 4 bases and J 4 bases; nucleotides not matched to a gene: 10. The DNA for the CDR3 is TGTGCCAGCTCACTACCGGGCAGCGGGGGGCGAGAGACCCAGTACTTC. Translation: CASSLPGSGGRETQYF.

The chain recombines TRBV5-6 with TRBJ1-4, with 7 nucleotides matching TRBD1. CDR3 size: 15 residues. Germline CDR1 SGHDT, CDR2 YYEEEE. Trimming at V came to 2 bases and at J to 7 bases, leaving 8 bases not matched to a gene. The CDR3 region has the DNA TGTGCCAGCAGCTTTCGGCTGGCAGGGGGTGAAAAACTGTTTTTT. Translation: CASSFRLAGGEKLFF.

This clone came up once. The chain carries TRBV11-2 and TRBJ2-2, with D tentatively TRBD1 (6 bases). The germline V gene encodes CDR1 SGHAT and CDR2 FQNNGV. Deletions cut 2 bases from V and 6 bases from J, with 7 bases between. The CDR3 loop spans 13 amino acids. The CDR3 protein is CASSLQGPGELFF. Written as DNA, the CDR3 is TGTGCCAGCAGCTTACAGGGGCCCGGGGAGCTGTTTTTT. Together with reference TRBV11-2 and TRBJ2-2, the CDR3 gives the full variable domain: EAGVAQSPRYKIIEKRQSVAFWCNPISGHATLYWYQQILGQGPKLLIQFQNNGVVDDSQLPKDRFSAERLKGVDSTLKIQPAKLEDSAVYLCASSLQGPGELFFGEGSRLTVL.

The chain employs TRBV2 and TRBJ2-7; 7 positions agree with TRBD2. CDR1 and CDR2 (germline): SNHLY, FYNNEI. V trimming: 7 bases; J trimming: 0 bases; junction bases outside the gene matches: 12. This CDR3 has 16 residues. CDR3 bases: TGTGCCAGCAAGGGTGGCGGGGGATGGCACTCCTACGAGCAGTACTTC. Amino acid sequence: CASKGGGGWHSYEQYF.

The chain combines TRBV10-2 with TRBJ2-2, with TRBD1 as a possible D gene (6 bases). CDR3 length: 14 amino acids. Trimming stripped 6 bases from V and 1 base from J, with 9 bases between. CDR1 is WSHSY, CDR2 SAAADI, per germline. The CDR3 sequence is CASSADRNTGELFF. CDR3 sequence (DNA): TGCGCCAGCAGCGCGGACAGGAACACCGGGGAGCTGTTTTTT.

This clone was seen only a few times. For the CDR3, the DNA is TGCGCCAGCAGCGAAGGACAGTCCAACTATGGCTACACCTTC. Amino acids: CASSEGQSNYGYTF. This chain joins TRBV5-1 and TRBJ1-2; the D gene is possibly TRBD1 (6 bases). The CDR3 consists of 14 residues. V was shortened by 4 bases and J by 2 bases, with 12 bases between the two germline ends. The germline CDR1 and CDR2 sequences are SGHRS and YFSETQ.

This clone occurred a few times. This chain joins TRBV5-6 and TRBJ1-2; a possible D gene is TRBD1 (6 bases). Germline assignment: CDR1 SGHDT and CDR2 YYEEEE. The CDR3 runs to 14 residues. The germline V and J ends were trimmed by 5 bases and 8 bases, with 19 bases remaining between them. For the CDR3, the DNA is TGTGCCAGCAGACGCCGGGACCTCAGGGGCGGCTACACCTTC. Translated: CASRRRDLRGGYTF.

V gene TRBV9 combines with J gene TRBJ1-2, with TRBD1 matching over 9 bases. The trim removed 0 bases at V and 9 bases at J, leaving 3 bases unmatched. The CDR3 contains 13 residues. Germline CDR1 SGDLS, CDR2 YYNGEE. CDR3 in amino acids: CASSVGTGDSYTF. CDR3 nucleotide sequence: TGTGCCAGCAGCGTAGGGACAGGGGATAGCTACACCTTC.

This rearrangement joins TRBV9 to TRBJ2-7; 7 bases align to TRBD2. CDR1 and CDR2 (germline): SGDLS, YYNGEE. CDR3 length: 14 amino acids. Trimming at V came to 4 bases and at J to 4 bases, leaving 8 bases not matched to a gene. The CDR3 DNA reads TGTGCCAGCAGCCCCGAGGGAGGGATGTACGAGCAGTACTTC. Amino acid sequence: CASSPEGGMYEQYF.

Remarks on this clone: An end of the junction differs from the germline gene, which may be a read error. The chain employs TRBV4-2 and TRBJ2-1, with D possibly TRBD1 on 7 matching bases. The germline gives CDR1 LGHNA, CDR2 YNFKEQ. The CDR3 is made up of 12 amino acids. In DNA form, the CDR3 reads TGTGCCAGCAGCACAGGTGGAGGGGGCAACATCTTC. Protein sequence: CASSTGGGGNIF.

The rearrangement links TRBV7-6 to TRBJ2-5, with a possible D match to TRBD2 (5 bases). The CDR3 has 15 residues. Germline CDR1 reads SGHVS; CDR2 reads FNYEAQ. The V end lost 0 bases, the J end lost 5 bases, and 13 bases lay between the germline ends. The CDR3 sequence: CASSLAVGSGETQYF. As DNA, the CDR3 is TGTGCCAGCAGCTTAGCGGTGGGTTCGGGGGAGACCCAGTACTTC.

The chain links TRBV5-8 to TRBJ1-5, with a tentative D call TRBD1 (5 bases). The germline V gene encodes CDR1 SGHTS and CDR2 YDEGEE. V was shortened by 0 bases and J by 4 bases, with 11 bases between the two germline ends. This CDR3 region has 15 residues. CDR3 sequence (DNA): TGTGCCAGCAGCTTGGATGGACATTGGAATCAGCCCCAGCATTTT. Translating gives CASSLDGHWNQPQHF.

The V and J genes are TRBV7-2 and TRBJ1-5; 7 nucleotides align to TRBD1. The CDR3 runs to 11 residues. Germline V gene data show CDR1 as SGHTA and CDR2 as FQGNSA. Trimming took 8 bases from V and 6 from J; bases not matched to a gene: 1. The CDR3 loop reads CASSGGQPQHF. In nucleotides, the CDR3 is TGTGCCAGCTCAGGGGGTCAGCCCCAGCATTTT.

This clone was counted only a few times. The chain carries TRBV7-2 and TRBJ1-6; D might be TRBD1 (6 bases). The CDR3 length is 15 residues. Trimming took 4 bases from V and 6 from J, leaving 13 bases between them. CDR1 SGHTA and CDR2 FQGNSA come from the germline V gene. The CDR3 protein is CASSWSLGGNSPLHF. CDR3 DNA sequence: TGTGCCAGCAGCTGGTCCCTAGGGGGTAATTCACCCCTCCACTTT.